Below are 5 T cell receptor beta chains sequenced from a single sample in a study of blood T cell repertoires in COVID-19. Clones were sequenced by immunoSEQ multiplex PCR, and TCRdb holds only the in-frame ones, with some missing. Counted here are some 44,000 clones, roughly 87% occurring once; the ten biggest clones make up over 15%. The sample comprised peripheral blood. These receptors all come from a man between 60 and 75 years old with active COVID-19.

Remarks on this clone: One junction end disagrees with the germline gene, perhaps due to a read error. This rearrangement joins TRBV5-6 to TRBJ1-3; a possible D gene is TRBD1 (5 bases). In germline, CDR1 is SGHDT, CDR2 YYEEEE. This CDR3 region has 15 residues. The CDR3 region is CASTDLLGRGNAIYF. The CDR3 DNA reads TGTGCCAGCACCGACCTGTTGGGGAGGGGAAACGCCATATATTTT.

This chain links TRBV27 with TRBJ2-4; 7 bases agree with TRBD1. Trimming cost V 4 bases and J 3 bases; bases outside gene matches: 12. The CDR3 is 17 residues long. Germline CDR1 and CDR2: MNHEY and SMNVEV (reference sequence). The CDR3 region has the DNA TGTGCCAGCAGTTACCGGGGACAGTTCCTTGGCAAAAACATTCAGTACTTC. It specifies CASSYRGQFLGKNIQYF.

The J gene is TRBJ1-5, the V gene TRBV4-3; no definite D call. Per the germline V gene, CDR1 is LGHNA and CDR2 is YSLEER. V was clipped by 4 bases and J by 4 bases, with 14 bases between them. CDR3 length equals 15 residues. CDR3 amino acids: CASSRDTQRNQPQHF. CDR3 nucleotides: TGCGCCAGCAGCCGAGACACCCAGAGGAATCAGCCCCAGCATTTT.

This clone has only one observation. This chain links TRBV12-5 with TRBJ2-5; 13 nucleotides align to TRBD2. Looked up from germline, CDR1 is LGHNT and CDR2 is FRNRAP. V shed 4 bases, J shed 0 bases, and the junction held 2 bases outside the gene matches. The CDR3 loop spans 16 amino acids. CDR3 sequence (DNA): TGTGCTAGTGGTTCGGGGACTAGCGGGGACCAAGAGACCCAGTACTTC. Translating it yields CASGSGTSGDQETQYF.

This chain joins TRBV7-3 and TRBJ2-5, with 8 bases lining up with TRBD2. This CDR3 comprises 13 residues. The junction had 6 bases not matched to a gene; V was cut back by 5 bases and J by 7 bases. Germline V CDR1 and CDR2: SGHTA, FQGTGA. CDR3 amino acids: CASSPGGGGTQYF. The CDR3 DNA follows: TGTGCCAGCAGCCCCGGGGGGGGAGGGACCCAGTACTTC.